This TCR beta chain emerged from a study of blood T cell repertoires in COVID-19. Study-level background: Italy, Spain and the United States were the sources of the convalescent and acute COVID-19 samples. PBMCs, B-cell-depleted T cells, or T cells provided the cDNA or gDNA that made up the material.

Trimming shortened V by 0 bases and J by 6 bases, and 8 bases separated the two germline ends. Germline V gives CDR1 LNHNV, CDR2 YYDKDF (reference sequence). This CDR3 contains 14 residues. As handled by the study authors: Counts of nucleated cells, estimated from reference gene primer amplification, were obtained. The protocol was immunoSEQ multiplex PCR, while the TCRdb copy is restricted to in-frame clones and leaves out a portion. V, J and clone size were drawn from that table, and D and trimming were deduced from the DNA. The sample comprises about 35,000 clones, 70% to 80% of which are singletons, and 16% rests with the top ten.

This chain links TRBV15 with TRBJ2-2; no clear D gene. The receptor comes from a human donor in a cohort sampled during active COVID-19. The specimen was peripheral blood. The CDR3 sequence is CATSRELGPGELFF. The DNA of the CDR3 is TGTGCCACCAGCAGAGAGTTGGGCCCCGGGGAGCTGTTTTTT.